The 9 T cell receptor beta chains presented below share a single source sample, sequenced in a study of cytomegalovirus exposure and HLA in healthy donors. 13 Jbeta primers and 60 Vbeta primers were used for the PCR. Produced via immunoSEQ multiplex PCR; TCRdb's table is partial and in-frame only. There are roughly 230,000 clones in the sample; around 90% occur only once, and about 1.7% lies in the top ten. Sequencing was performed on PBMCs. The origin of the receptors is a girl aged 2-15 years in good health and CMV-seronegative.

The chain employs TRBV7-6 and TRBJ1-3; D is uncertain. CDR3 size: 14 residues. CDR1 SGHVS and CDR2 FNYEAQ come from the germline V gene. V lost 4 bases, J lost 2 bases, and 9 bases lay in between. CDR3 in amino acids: CASSSEGTGNTIYF. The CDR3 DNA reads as TGTGCCAGCAGCTCCGAGGGCACTGGAAACACCATATATTTT.

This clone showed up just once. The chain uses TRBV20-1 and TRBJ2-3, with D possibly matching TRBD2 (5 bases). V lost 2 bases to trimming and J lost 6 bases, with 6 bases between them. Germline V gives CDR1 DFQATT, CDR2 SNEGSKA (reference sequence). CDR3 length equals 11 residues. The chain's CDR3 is CSARWEDTQYF. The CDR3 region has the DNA TGCAGTGCTAGATGGGAGGATACGCAGTATTTT.

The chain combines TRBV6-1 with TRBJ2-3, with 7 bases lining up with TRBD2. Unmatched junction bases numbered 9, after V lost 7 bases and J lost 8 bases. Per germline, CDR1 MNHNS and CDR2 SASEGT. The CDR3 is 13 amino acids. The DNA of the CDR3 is TGTGCCAGCATTAGACTAGCCTCGGGTACGCAGTATTTT. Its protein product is CASIRLASGTQYF.

The CDR3, as DNA: TGTGCCATCAAAAGCGGAAACATGAACACTGAAGCTTTCTTT. It is translated as CAIKSGNMNTEAFF. V usage is TRBV10-3 and J usage is TRBJ1-1; D not resolved. The CDR3 covers 14 residues. In germline, CDR1 is ENHRY, CDR2 SYGVKD. Between the trimmed V and J ends, which lost 7 bases and 0 bases, there was a span of 12 bases.

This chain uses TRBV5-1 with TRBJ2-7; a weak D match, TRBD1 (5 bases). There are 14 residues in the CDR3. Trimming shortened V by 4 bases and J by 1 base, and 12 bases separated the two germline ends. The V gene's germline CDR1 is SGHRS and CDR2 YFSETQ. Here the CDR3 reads CASSVRGYSYEQYF. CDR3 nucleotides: TGCGCCAGCAGCGTAAGGGGTTATTCCTACGAGCAGTACTTC.

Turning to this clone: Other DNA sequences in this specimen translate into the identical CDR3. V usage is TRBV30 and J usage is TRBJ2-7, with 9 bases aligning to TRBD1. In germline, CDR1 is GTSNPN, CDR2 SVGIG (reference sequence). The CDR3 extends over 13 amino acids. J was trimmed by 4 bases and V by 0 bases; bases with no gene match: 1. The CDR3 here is CAWSVDRGYEQYF. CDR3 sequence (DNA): TGTGCCTGGAGTGTAGACAGGGGGTACGAGCAGTACTTC.

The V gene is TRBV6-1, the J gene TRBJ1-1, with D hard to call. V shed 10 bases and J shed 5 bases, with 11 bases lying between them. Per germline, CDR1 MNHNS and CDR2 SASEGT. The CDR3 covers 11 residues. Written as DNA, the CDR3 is TGTGCCACCGTAGTTTGGACTGAAGCTTTCTTT. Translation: CATVVWTEAFF.

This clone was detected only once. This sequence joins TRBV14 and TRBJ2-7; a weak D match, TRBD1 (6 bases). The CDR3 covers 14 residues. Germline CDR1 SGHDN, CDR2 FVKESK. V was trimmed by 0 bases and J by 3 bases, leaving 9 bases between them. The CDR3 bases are TGTGCCAGCAGCCAAGAGCAGGGGCTCTACGAGCAGTACTTC. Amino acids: CASSQEQGLYEQYF.

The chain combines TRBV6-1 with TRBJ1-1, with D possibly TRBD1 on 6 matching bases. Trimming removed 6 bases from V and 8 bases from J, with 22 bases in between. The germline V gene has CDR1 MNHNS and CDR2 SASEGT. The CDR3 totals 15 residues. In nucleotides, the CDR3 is TGTGCCAGCAGCGCTCCGACAGACGCCCAGGGGGAAGCTTTCTTT. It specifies CASSAPTDAQGEAFF.